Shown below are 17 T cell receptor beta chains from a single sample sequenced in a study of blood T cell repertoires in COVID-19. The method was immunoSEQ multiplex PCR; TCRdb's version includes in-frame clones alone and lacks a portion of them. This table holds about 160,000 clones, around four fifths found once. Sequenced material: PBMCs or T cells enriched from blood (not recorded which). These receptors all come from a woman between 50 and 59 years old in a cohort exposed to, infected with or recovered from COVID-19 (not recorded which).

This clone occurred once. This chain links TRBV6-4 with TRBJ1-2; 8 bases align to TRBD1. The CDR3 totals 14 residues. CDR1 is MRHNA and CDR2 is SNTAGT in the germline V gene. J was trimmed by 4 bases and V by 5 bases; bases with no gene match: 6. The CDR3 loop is CASSPGQVGYGYTF. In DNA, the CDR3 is TGTGCCAGCAGTCCGGGACAGGTGGGCTATGGCTACACCTTC.

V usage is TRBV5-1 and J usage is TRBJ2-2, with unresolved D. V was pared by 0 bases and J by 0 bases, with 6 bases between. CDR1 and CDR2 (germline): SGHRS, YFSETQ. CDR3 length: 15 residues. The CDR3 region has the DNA TGCGCCAGCAGCTTGGGACACTCGAACACCGGGGAGCTGTTTTTT. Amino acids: CASSLGHSNTGELFF.

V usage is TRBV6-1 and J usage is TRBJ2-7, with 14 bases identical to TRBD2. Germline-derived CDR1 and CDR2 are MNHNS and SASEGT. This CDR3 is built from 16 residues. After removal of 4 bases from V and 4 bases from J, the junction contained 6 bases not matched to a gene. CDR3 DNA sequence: TGTGCCAGCAGTGCCCGGACTAGCGGGAGGTCTTACGAGCAGTACTTC. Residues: CASSARTSGRSYEQYF.

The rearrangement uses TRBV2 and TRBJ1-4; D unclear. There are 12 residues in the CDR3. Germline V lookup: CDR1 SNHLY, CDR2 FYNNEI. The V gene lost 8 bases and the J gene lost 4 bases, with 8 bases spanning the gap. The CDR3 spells CASSLINEKLFF. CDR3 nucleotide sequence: TGTGCCAGCTCCTTAATTAATGAAAAACTGTTTTTT.

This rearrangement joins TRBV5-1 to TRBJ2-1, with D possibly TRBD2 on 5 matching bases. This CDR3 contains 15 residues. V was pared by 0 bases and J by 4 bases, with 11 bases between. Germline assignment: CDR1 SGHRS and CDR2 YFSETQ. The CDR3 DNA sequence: TGCGCCAGCAGCTTGGGGTCTAGCTCGTACAATGAGCAGTTCTTC. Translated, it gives CASSLGSSSYNEQFF.

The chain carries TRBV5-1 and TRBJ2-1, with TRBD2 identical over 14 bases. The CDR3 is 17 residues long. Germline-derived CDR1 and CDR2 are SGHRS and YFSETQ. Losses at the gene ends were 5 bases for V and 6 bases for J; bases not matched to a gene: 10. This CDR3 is CASSPGTSGSFLNEQFF. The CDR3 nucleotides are TGCGCCAGCAGTCCCGGGACTAGCGGGAGCTTTCTCAATGAGCAGTTCTTC.

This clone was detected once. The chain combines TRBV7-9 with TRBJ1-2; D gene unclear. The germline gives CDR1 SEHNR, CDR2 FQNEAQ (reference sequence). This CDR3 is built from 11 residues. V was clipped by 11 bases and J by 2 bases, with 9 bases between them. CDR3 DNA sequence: TGTGCCCTAAGAGAGAACTATGGCTACACCTTC. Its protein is CALRENYGYTF.

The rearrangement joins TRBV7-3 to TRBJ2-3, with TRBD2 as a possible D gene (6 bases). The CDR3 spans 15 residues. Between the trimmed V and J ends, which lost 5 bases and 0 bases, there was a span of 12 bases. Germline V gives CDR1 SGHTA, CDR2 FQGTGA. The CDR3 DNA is TGTGCCAGCAGCCACATCGGGGGAAGCACAGATACGCAGTATTTT. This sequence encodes CASSHIGGSTDTQYF.

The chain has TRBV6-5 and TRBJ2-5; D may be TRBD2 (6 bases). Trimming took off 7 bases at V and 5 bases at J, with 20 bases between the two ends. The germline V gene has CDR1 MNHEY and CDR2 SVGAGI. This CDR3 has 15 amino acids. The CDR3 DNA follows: TGTGCCAGCAAAGGGGACTTCCTACTCGGGGAGACCCAGTACTTC. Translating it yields CASKGDFLLGETQYF.

The CDR3, as DNA: TGTGCCAGCAGCTTGGGGTCCAGTCGACTGTTTTTT. Translating it yields CASSLGSSRLFF. This rearrangement joins TRBV5-8 to TRBJ1-4, with D uncertain. Trimming pared 0 bases from V and 13 bases from J, leaving 10 bases between. This CDR3 contains 12 residues. Germline CDR1 and CDR2: SGHTS and YDEGEE.

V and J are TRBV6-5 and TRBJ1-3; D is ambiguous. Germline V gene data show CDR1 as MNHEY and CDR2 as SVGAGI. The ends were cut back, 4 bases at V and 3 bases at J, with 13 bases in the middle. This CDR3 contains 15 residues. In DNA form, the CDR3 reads TGTGCCAGCAGTTTGTCAGACTCTTTTGGAAACACCATATATTTT. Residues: CASSLSDSFGNTIYF.

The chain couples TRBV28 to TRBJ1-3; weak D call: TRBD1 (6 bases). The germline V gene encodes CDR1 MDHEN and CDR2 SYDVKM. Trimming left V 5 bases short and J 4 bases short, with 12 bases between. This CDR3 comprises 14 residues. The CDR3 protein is CASSIGQPGNTIYF. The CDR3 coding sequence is TGTGCCAGCAGTATTGGACAGCCCGGAAACACCATATATTTT.

The DNA for the CDR3 is TGTGCCAGCAGCTCCCACCGACTAGCGGAGTACTTC. Translated, it gives CASSSHRLAEYF. This chain joins TRBV5-6 and TRBJ2-7; 9 nucleotides align to TRBD2. CDR1 is SGHDT, CDR2 YYEEEE, per germline. V was pared by 3 bases and J by 11 bases, with 6 bases of the junction left unmatched. The CDR3 runs to 12 residues.

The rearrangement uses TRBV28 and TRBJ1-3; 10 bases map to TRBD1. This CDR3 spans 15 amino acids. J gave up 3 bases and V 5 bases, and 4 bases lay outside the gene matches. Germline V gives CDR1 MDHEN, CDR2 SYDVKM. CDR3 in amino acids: CASSLDRGGGNTIYF. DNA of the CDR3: TGTGCCAGCAGTCTGGACAGGGGGGGTGGAAACACCATATATTTT.

CDR3 residues: CATSDYYSAQQFF. DNA of the CDR3: TGTGCCACCAGTGACTACTACTCCGCGCAGCAGTTCTTC. The chain links TRBV24-1 to TRBJ2-1; D gene uncertain. V was pared by 4 bases and J by 11 bases, with 14 bases between. CDR3 length: 13 amino acids. The germline V gene encodes CDR1 KGHDR and CDR2 SFDVKD.

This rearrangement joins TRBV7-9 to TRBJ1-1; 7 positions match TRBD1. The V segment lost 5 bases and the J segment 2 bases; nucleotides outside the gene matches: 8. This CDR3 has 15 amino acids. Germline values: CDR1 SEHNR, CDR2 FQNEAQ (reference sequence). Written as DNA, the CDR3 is TGTGCCAGCAGCCACACCGGACAGGTCAACACTGAAGCTTTCTTT. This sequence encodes CASSHTGQVNTEAFF.

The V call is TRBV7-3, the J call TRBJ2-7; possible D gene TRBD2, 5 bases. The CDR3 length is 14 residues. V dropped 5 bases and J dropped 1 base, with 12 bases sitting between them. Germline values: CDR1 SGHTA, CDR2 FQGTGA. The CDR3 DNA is TGTGCCAGCAGCCCTAGTCGGGGTTCCTACGAGCAGTACTTC. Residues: CASSPSRGSYEQYF.